The table lists the clone carrying this T cell receptor beta chain with many counts. Its antigen is as yet unknown. This sample stems from a study of molecular identifiers for immune sequencing clone quantification. General study findings and limits: Clones that had above 20 RNA copies took up over 98% of effector molecules but under 1% in naive cells. Even with 800,000 to 1,000,000 naive cells present, spiked Jurkat TCR RNA from one cell was reportedly detectable.

Sorted naive CD8 T cells, roughly 20,000 to 1,100,000, were sequenced from 10%, 30% or 50% RNA. Listed TCR primers and previously described methods were used for bulk TCR libraries. TCRdb independently ran MiXCR on the PCR reads; one entry per CDR3 protein. The data show approximately 670,000 distinct CDR3 sequences, just under 20% seen once. The CDR3 contains 17 residues. V gave up 5 bases and J gave up 3 bases; unmatched junction bases: 10. Germline lookup yields CDR1 SGHTA and CDR2 FQGTGA. Sequencing was carried out using naive CD8+ T cells from blood, with Jurkat cell RNA spiked in. Subset noted: FACS-sorted CD8+CD4-CCR7+CD45RA+ naive T cells. The receptor comes from a human donor in good health. Some libraries in this study had Jurkat cell RNA spiked in. The rearrangement joins TRBV7-3 to TRBJ2-7; 13 positions match TRBD2. The CDR3 spells CASSPGLAGVLSYEQYF. As DNA, the CDR3 is TGTGCCAGCAGCCCAGGACTAGCGGGAGTGTTAAGCTACGAGCAGTACTTC.